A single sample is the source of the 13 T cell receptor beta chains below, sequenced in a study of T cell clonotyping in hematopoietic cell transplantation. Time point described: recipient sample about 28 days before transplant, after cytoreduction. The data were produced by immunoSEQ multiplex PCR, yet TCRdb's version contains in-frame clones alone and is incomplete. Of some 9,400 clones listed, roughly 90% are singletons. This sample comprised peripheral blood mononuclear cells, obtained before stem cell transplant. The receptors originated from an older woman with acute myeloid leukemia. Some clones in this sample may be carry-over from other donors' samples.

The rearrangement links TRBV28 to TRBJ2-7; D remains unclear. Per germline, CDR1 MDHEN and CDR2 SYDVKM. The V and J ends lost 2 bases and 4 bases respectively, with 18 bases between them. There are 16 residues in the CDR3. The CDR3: CASSLRVPSPGYEQYF. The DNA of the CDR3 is TGTGCCAGCAGTTTAAGGGTCCCCTCACCAGGTTACGAGCAGTACTTC.

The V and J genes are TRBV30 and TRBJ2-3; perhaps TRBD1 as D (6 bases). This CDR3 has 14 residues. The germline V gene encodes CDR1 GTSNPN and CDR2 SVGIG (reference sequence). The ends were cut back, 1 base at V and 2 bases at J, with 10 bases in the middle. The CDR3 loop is CAWSAGDATDTQYF. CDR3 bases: TGTGCCTGGAGTGCAGGGGACGCCACAGATACGCAGTATTTT. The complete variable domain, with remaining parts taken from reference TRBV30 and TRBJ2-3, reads SQTIHQWPATLVQPVGSPLSLECTVEGTSNPNLYWYRQAAGRGLQLLFYSVGIGQISSEVPQNLSASRPQDRQFILSSKKLLLSDSGFYLCAWSAGDATDTQYFGPGTRLTVL.

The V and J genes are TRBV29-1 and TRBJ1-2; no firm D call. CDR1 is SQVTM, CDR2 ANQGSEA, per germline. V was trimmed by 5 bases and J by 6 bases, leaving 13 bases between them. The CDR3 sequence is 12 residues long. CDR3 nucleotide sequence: TGCAGCGTTTCTGAGGACGGGCATGGCTACACCTTC. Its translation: CSVSEDGHGYTF.

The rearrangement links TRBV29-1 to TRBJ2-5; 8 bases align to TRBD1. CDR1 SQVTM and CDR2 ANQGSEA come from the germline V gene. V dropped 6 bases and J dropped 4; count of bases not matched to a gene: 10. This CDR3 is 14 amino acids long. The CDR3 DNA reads TGCAGCGTCGCAGGGGGCAAGGGGGTAGAGACCCAGTACTTC. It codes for CSVAGGKGVETQYF.

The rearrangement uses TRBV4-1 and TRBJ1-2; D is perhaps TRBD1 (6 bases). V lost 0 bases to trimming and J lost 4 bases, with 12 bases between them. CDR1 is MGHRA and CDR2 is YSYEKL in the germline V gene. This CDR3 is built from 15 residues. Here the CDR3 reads CASSQDEGDSYGYTF. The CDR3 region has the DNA TGCGCCAGCAGCCAAGACGAGGGGGACTCCTATGGCTACACCTTC.

CDR3 amino acids: CASRPDSNQPQHF. Here the CDR3 DNA reads TGTGCCAGCAGACCGGATAGCAATCAGCCCCAGCATTTT. V gene TRBV6-5 combines with J gene TRBJ1-5; D is uncertain. CDR1 and CDR2 from the germline V gene are MNHEY and SVGAGI. The CDR3 is 13 residues long. Trimming removed 6 bases at V and 0 bases at J, with 6 bases between.

This CDR3 is CASSLDTEQFF. The CDR3 nucleotides are TGTGCCAGCAGCTTAGATACTGAGCAGTTCTTC. The chain combines TRBV11-3 with TRBJ2-1; D is uncertain. The V gene lost 0 bases and the J gene lost 9 bases, with 3 bases spanning the gap. Per the germline V gene, CDR1 is SGHNT and CDR2 is YENEEA. The CDR3 has 11 residues.

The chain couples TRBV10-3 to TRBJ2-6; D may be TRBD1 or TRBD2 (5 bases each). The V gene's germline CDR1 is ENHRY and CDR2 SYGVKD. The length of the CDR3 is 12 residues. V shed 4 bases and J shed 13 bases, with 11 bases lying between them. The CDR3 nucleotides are TGTGCCATCAGTGTCGGGGCCGGGGTCCTGACTTTC. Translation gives CAISVGAGVLTF.

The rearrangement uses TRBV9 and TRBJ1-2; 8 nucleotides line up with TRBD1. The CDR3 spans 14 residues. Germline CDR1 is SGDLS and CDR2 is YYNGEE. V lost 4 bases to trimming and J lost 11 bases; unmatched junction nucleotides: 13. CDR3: CASSTTSGQVGYTF. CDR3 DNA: TGTGCCAGCAGCACCACGTCGGGACAGGTGGGATACACCTTC.

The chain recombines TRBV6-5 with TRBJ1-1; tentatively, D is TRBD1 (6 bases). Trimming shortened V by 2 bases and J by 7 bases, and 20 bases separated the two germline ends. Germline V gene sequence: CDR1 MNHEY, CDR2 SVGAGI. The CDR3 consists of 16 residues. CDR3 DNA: TGTGCCAGCAGTTACCCAAGCCGGGGGGGCGGAGATGAAGCTTTCTTT. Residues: CASSYPSRGGGDEAFF.

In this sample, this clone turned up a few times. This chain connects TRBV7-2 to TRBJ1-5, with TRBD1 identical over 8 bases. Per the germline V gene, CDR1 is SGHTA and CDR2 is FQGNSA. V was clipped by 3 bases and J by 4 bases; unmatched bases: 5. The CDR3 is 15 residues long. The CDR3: CASSLQGAGNQPQHF. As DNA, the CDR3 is TGTGCCAGCAGCTTGCAGGGGGCAGGAAATCAGCCCCAGCATTTT. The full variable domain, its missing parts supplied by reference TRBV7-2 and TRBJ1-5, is GAGVSQSPSNKVTEKGKDVELRCDPISGHTALYWYRQSLGQGLEFLIYFQGNSAPDKSGLPSDRFSAERTGGSVSTLTIQRTQQEDSAVYLCASSLQGAGNQPQHFGDGTRLSIL.

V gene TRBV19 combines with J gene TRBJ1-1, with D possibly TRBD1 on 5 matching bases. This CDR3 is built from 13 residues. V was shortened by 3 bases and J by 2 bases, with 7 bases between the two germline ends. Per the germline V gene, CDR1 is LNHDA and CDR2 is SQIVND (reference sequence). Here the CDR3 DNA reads TGTGCCAGTAGTATGACAGTAAACACTGAAGCTTTCTTT. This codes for CASSMTVNTEAFF.

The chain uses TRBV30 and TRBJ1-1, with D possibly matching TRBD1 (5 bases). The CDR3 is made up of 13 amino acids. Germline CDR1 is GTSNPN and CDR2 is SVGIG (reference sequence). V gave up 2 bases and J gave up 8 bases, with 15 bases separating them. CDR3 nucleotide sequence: TGTGCCTGGAGTTTGCGGGCGGGGGGGGAAGCTTTCTTT. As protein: CAWSLRAGGEAFF.